The entry that follows covers one TCR beta chain sequence. The data were taken from a study of blood T cell repertoires in COVID-19. The overall study: PBMCs, B-cell-depleted T cells, or T cells provided the cDNA or gDNA that made up the material.

V trimming: 0 bases; J trimming: 6 bases; junction bases outside the gene matches: 11. CDR1 SGHNT and CDR2 YYREEE come from the germline V gene (reference sequence). The CDR3 consists of 17 residues. The authors' processing: Amplification with reference gene primers provided the estimates of nucleated cell counts. Profiling relied on immunoSEQ multiplex PCR, and the TCRdb table lists in-frame clones only, not all of them. That table is the source of V, J and clone size, and D and trimming were worked out from the DNA. The profile covers roughly 200,000 clones, with roughly 80% appearing a single time and about 13% taken by the ten largest.

The chain carries TRBV5-4 and TRBJ2-2, with 7 bases that match TRBD1. Sequencing was performed on peripheral blood. This sequence was found in a man aged 50 or older who had recovered from COVID-19. The CDR3 sequence: CASSLGAKGGAAGELFF. The CDR3 DNA is TGTGCCAGCAGCTTGGGGGCGAAAGGGGGCGCGGCCGGGGAGCTGTTTTTT.